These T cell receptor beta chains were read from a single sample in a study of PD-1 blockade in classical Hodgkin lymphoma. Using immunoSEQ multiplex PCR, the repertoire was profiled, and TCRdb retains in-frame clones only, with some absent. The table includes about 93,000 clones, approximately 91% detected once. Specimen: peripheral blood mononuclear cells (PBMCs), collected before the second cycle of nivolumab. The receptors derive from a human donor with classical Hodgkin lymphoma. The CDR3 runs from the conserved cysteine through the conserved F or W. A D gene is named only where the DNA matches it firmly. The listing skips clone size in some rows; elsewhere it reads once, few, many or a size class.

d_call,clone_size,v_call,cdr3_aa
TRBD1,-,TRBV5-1,CASNTGGIRRPYEQYF
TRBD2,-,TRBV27,CASSLAGGYEQYF
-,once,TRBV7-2,CASSLAQGTQYF
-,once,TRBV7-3,CASSPSNWDEQFF
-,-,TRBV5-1,CASSLKTAYEQYF
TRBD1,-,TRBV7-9,CASSLEGQGAGTEAFF
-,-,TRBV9,CASSVVGKGEQFF
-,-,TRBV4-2,CASSQLRGRGSYEQYF
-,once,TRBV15,CATSSPVKGAYEQYF
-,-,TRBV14,CASSRGIWNYGYTF
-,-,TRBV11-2,CASSFLGVDTEAFF
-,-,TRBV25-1,CASSESGPIAKNIQYF
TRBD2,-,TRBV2,CASSPGGGPKGYNEQYF
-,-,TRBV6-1,CASSERELARDEQFF
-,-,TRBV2,CASSEVDAWIGEQYF
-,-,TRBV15,CATSRTVKAFF
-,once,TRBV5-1,CASSLASLVEQYF
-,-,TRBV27,CASSMPGGNQPQHF
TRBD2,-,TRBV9,CASSTRTSGSYNEQFF
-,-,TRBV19,CASSMKRNTEAFF
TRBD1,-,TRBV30,CAWSSDRAYEQYF
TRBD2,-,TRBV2,CASRTSGSRETQYF
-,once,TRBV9,CASSVGGDGPYGYTF
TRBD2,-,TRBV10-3,CAISGGPAGGYSYEQYF
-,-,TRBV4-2,CASRQLLKGPSNTGELFF
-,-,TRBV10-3,CAISKGEDSNTEAFF
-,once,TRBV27,CASTQTGGAPPYEQYF
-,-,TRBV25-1,CASSEYVQDTQYF
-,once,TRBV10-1,CASSRDRSSTDTQYF
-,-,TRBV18,CASSPGTYSYEQYF
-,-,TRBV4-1,CASSHVLDNEQFF
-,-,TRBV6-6,CASSRDTGNYGYTF
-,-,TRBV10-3,CAISESWGQDYGYTF
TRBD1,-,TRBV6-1,CASSWDRERIQYF
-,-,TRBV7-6,CASSKSGGNTGELFF
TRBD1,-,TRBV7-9,CATNLDRDATNEKLFF
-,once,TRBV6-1,CASSEILGGTLNTEAFF
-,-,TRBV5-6,CASSLTGWEEKLFF
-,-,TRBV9,CASSVVGDSNQPQHF
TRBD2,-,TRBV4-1,CASSQPTSGSNNEQFF
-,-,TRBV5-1,CASSLTSVSDYEQYF
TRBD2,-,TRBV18,CASSPGGLAGFEQYF
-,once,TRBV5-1,CASSLRGRGTEAFF
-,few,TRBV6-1,CASSPMNQPQHF
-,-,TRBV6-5,CASSYSSWGRNTEAFF
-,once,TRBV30,CAWSVPLNRRVGEQYF
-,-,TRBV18,CASSGDLSGELFF
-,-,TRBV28,CASSLYAGLETQYF
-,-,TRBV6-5,CASSYSQSTDTQYF
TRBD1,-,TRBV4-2,CASSQDVTDRGLRSYGYTF
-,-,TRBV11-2,CASSLSMAGNYGYTF
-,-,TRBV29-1,CSVVSGDTEAFF
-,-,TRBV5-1,CASSDSLSYEQYF
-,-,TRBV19,CASSINRASNQPQHF
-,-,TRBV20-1,CSARGGGELFF
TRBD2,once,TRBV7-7,CASSSLAGDADTQYF
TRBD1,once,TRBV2,CASKSDRGNTGELFF
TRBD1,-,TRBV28,CASSRSSGTGWTGELFF
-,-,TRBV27,CASSFWRDDEQYF